Below, one TCR beta chain is given with its context. Its specificity is unknown. At collection, donors were nominally healthy, but unrecorded immune exposures were probable. These data are taken from a study of cytomegalovirus exposure and HLA in healthy donors. Notes on the study in general: Researchers reported that a few CMV-associated chains were confirmed in vitro as CMV antigen-specific. The study found most TCR sequences rare, yet found some public TCRs in many donors. What was likely a sequencing artifact was a cluster of highly shared sequence variants.

In the PCR, 60 Vbeta and 13 Jbeta primers were used. Method: immunoSEQ multiplex PCR; TCRdb's copy keeps in-frame clones and lacks some. The sample records about 210,000 clones, over 70% being singletons. The CDR3 runs to 15 residues. Trimming took 2 bases from V and 4 from J; bases not matched to a gene: 6. From germline, CDR1 is SGHTS and CDR2 YDEGEE. The source of this sequence is a man aged 35 to 55 in good health and CMV-seropositive. The sequenced sample was PBMCs. The chain carries TRBV5-8 and TRBJ1-5; 7 bases are a match to TRBD1. The CDR3 nucleotides are TGTGCCAGCAGCTTACAGGGGAGGTCAAATCAGCCCCAGCATTTT. Residues: CASSLQGRSNQPQHF.